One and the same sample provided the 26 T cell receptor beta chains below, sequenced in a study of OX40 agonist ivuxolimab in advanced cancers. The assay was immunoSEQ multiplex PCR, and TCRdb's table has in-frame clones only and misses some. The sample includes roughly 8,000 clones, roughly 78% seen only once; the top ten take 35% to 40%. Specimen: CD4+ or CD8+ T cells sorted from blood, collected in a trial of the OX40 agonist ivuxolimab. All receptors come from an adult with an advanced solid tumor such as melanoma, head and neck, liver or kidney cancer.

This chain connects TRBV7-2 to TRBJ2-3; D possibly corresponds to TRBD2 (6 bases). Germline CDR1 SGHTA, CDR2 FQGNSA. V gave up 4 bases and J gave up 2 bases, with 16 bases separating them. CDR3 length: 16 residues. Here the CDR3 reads CASSSLTGLFTDTQYF. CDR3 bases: TGTGCCAGCAGCTCTCTGACGGGACTCTTCACAGATACGCAGTATTTT.

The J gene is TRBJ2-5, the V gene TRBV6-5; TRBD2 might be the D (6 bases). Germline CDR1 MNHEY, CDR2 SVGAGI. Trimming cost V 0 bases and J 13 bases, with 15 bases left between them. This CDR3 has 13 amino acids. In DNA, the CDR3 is TGTGCCAGCAGTTACTCGAAGGGAGGAGTACTGTACTTC. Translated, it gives CASSYSKGGVLYF.

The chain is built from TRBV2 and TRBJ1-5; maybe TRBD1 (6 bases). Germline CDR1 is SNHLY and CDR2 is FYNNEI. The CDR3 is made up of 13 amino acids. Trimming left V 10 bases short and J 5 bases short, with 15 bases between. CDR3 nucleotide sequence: TGTGCCACCCGAGTAGAGGGGGATCAGCCCCAGCATTTT. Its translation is CATRVEGDQPQHF.

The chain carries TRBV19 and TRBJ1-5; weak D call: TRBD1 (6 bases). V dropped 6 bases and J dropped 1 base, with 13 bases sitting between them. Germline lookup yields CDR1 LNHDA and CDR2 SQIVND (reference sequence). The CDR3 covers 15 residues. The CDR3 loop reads CASRWGPGSNQPQHF. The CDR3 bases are TGTGCCAGTAGGTGGGGGCCCGGAAGCAATCAGCCCCAGCATTTT.

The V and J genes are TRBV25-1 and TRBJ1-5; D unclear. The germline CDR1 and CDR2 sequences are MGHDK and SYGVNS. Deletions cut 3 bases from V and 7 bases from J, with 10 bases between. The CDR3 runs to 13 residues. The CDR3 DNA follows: TGTGCCAGCAGTGAGGGTGGCGGGCAGCCCCAGCATTTT. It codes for CASSEGGGQPQHF.

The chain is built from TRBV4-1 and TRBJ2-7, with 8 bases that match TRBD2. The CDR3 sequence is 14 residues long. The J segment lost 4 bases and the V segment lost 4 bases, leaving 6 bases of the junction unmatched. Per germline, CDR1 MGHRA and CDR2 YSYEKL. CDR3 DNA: TGCGCCAGCAGCCCAGCGGGAGTAAGGTACGAGCAGTACTTC. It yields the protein CASSPAGVRYEQYF.

The CDR3 nucleotides read TGTGCCAGCAGCTCGGGTCTTCCCTACGAGCAGTACTTC. This codes for CASSSGLPYEQYF. The chain has TRBV11-2 and TRBJ2-7; D is uncertain. V lost 4 bases and J lost 2, with 9 bases in between. Germline CDR1 and CDR2: SGHAT and FQNNGV. This CDR3 is built from 13 residues.

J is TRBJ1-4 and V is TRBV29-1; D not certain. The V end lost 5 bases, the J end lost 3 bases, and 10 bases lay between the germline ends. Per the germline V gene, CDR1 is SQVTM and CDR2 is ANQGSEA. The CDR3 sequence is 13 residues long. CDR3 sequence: CSVPSGSNEKLFF. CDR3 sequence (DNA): TGCAGCGTTCCCTCGGGCTCTAATGAAAAACTGTTTTTT.

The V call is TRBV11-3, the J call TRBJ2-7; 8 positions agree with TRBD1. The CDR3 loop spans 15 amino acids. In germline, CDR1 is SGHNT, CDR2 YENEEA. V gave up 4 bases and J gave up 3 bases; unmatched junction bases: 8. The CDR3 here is CASSSTGTGDYEQYF. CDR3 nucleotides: TGTGCCAGCAGCTCCACCGGGACAGGAGACTACGAGCAGTACTTC.

The CDR3 DNA reads TGTGCCAGTAGTATCTCCCAGACAGGCTCCTACAATGAGCAGTTCTTC. Translating it yields CASSISQTGSYNEQFF. The gene calls are TRBV19 and TRBJ2-1, with D possibly being TRBD1 (6 bases). V was cut by 3 bases and J by 0 bases, with 12 bases left in between. This CDR3 comprises 16 residues. CDR1 and CDR2 (germline): LNHDA, SQIVND (reference sequence).

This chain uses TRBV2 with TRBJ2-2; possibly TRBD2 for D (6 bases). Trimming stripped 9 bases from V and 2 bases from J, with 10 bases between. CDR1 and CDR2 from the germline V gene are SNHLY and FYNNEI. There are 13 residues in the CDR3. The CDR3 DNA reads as TGTGCCAGTGGGACTCCCAACACCGGGGAGCTGTTTTTT. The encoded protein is CASGTPNTGELFF.

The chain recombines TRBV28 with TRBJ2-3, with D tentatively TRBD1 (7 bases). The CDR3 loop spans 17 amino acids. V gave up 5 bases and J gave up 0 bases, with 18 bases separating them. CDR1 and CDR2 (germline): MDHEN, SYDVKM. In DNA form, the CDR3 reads TGTGCCAGCAGTCCCACCCGCGGGACAGCTAGCACAGATACGCAGTATTTT. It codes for CASSPTRGTASTDTQYF.

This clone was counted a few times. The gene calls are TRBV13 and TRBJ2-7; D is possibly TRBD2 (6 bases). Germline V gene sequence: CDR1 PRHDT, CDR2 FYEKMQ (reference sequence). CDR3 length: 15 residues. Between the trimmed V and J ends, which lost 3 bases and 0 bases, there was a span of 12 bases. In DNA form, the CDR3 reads TGTGCCAGCAGCTTCGAGGGACTGTCCTCCTACGAGCAGTACTTC. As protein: CASSFEGLSSYEQYF.

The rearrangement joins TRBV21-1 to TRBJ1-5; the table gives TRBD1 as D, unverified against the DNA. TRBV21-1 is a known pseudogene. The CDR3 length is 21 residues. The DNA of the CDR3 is TGTGCCAGCAGCAAAGTCAGATCGGACAGGGGGCCTTTGAATAGCAATCAGCCCCAGCATTTT. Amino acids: CASSKVRSDRGPLNSNQPQHF.

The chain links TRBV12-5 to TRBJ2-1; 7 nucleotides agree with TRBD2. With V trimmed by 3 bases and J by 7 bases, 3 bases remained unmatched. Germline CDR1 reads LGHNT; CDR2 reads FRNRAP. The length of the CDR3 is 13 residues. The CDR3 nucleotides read TGTGCTAGTGGTTTTGGGGGGGAGAATGAGCAGTTCTTC. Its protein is CASGFGGENEQFF. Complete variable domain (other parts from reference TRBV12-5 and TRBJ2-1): DARVTQTPRHKVTEMGQEVTMRCQPILGHNTVFWYRQTMMQGLELLAYFRNRAPLDDSGMPKDRFSAEMPDATLATLKIQPSEPRDSAVYFCASGFGGENEQFFGPGTRLTVL.

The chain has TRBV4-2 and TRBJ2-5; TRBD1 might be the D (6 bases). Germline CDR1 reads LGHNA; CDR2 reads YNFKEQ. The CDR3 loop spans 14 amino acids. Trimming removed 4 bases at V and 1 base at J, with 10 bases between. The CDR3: CASSPMDSQETQYF. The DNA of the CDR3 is TGTGCCAGCAGCCCAATGGACAGCCAAGAGACCCAGTACTTC.

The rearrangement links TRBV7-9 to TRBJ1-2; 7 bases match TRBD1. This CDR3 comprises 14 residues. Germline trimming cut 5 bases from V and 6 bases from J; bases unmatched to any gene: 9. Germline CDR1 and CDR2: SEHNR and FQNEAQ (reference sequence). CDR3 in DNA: TGTGCCAGCAGCCGGACAGGCGCCCCTGATGGCTACACCTTC. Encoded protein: CASSRTGAPDGYTF. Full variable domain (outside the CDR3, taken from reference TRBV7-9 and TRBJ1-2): DTGVSQNPRHKITKRGQNVTFRCDPISEHNRLYWYRQTLGQGPEFLTYFQNEAQLEKSRLLSDRFSAERPKGSFSTLEIQRTEQGDSAMYLCASSRTGAPDGYTFGSGTRLTVV.

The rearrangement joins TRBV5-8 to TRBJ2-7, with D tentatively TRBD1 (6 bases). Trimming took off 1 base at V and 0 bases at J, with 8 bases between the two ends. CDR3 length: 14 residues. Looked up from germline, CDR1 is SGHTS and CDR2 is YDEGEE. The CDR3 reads CASSLTGYSYEQYF. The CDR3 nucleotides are TGTGCCAGCAGCTTGACAGGGTACTCCTACGAGCAGTACTTC.

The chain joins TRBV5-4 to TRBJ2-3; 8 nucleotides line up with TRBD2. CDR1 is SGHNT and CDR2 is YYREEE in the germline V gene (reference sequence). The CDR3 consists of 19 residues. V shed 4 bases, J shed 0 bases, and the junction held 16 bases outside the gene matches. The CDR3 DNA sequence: TGTGCCAGCAGCCCGATGGGTAGCGGGATTGTTATCAGCACAGATACGCAGTATTTT. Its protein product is CASSPMGSGIVISTDTQYF.

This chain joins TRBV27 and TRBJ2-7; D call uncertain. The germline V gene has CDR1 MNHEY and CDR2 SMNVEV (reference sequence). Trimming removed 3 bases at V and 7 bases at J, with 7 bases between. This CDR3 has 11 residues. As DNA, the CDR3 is TGTGCCAGCAGTTTTGGCCTGGAGCAGTACTTC. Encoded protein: CASSFGLEQYF.

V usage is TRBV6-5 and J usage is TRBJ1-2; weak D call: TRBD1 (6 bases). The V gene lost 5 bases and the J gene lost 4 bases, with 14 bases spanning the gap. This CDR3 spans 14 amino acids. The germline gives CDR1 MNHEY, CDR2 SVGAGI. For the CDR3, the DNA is TGTGCCAGCAGTGCAGGAGGGGGGGCCTATGGCTACACCTTC. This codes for CASSAGGGAYGYTF.

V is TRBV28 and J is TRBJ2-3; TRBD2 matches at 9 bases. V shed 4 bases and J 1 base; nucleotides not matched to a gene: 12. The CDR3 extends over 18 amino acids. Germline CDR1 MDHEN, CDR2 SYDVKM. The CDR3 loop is CASSCDPLLAGGTDTQYF. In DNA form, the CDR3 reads TGTGCCAGCAGTTGCGACCCCCTTTTAGCGGGGGGCACAGATACGCAGTATTTT.

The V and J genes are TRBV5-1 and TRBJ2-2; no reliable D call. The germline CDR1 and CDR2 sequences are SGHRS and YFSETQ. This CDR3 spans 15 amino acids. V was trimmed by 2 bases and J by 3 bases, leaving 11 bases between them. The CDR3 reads CASSFNSLDTGELFF. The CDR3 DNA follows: TGCGCCAGCAGCTTCAATTCACTCGACACCGGGGAGCTGTTTTTT.

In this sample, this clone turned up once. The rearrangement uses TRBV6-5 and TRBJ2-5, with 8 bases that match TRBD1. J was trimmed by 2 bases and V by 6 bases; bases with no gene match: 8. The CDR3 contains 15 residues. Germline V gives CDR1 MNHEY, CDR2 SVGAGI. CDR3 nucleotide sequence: TGTGCCAGCAGCACGACGACAGGGGAACAAGAGACCCAGTACTTC. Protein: CASSTTTGEQETQYF.

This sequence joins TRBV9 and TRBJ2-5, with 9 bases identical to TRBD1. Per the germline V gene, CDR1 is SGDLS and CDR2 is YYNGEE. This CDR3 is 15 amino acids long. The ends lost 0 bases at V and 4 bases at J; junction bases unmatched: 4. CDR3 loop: CASSVEQGARETQYF. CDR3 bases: TGTGCCAGCAGCGTAGAACAGGGGGCGCGAGAGACCCAGTACTTC. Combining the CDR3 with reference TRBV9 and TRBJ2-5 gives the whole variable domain DSGVTQTPKHLITATGQRVTLRCSPRSGDLSVYWYQQSLDQGLQFLIQYYNGEERAKGNILERFSAQQFPDLHSELNLSSLELGDSALYFCASSVEQGARETQYFGPGTRLLVL.

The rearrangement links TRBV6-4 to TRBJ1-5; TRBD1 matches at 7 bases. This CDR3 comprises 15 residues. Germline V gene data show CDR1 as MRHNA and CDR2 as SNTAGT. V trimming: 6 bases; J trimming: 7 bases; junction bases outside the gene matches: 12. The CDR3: CASRDRHRRGQPQHF. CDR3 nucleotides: TGTGCCAGCAGGGACAGGCACAGGCGAGGACAGCCCCAGCATTTT.